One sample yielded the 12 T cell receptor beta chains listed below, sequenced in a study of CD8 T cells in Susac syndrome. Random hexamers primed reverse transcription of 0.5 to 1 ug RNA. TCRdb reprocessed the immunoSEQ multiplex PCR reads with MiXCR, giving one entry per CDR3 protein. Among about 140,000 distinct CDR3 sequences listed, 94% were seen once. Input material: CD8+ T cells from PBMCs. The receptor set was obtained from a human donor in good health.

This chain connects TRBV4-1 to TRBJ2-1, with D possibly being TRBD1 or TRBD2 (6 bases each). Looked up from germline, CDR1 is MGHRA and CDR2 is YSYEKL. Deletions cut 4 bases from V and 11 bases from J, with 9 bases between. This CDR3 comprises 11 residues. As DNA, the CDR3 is TGCGCCAGCAGCCGGGGGGACAAGCAGTTCTTC. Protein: CASSRGDKQFF.

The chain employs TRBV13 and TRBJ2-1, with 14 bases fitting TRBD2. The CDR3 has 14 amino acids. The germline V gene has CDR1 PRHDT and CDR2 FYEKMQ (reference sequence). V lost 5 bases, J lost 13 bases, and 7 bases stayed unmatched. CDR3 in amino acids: CASSQGLAGEGQFF. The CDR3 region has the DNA TGTGCCAGCAGCCAGGGACTAGCGGGAGAGGGACAGTTCTTC.

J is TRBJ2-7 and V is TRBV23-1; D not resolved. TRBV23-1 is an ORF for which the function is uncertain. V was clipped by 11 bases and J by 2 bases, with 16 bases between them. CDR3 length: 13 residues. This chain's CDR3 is CAAKGNRTYEQYF. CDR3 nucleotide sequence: TGCGCCGCCAAGGGAAATAGGACCTACGAGCAGTACTTC.

The CDR3 reads CATSPSAIGEAFF. In DNA form, the CDR3 reads TGTGCCACCAGCCCTTCCGCTATCGGTGAAGCTTTCTTT. This chain uses TRBV15 with TRBJ1-1; unclear D gene. Germline assignment: CDR1 LNHNV and CDR2 YYDKDF (reference sequence). The V end was cut by 5 bases, the J end by 7 bases, with 14 bases between. The CDR3 is 13 residues long.

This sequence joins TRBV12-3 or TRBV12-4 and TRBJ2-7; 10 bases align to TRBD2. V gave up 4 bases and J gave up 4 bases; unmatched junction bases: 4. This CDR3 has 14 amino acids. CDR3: CASSSSGSTYEQYF. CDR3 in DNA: TGTGCCAGCAGTTCTAGCGGGAGCACATACGAGCAGTACTTC.

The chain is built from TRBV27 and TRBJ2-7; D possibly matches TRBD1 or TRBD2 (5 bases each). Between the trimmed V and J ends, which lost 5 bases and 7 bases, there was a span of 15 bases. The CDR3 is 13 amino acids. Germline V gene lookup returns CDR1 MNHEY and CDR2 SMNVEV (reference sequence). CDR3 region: CASSPTLAGEQYF. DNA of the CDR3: TGTGCCAGCAGTCCGACCCTAGCAGGGGAGCAGTACTTC.

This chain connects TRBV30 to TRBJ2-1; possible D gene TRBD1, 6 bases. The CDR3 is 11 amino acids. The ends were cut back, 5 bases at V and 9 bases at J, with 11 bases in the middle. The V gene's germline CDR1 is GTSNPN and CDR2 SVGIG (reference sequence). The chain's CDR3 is CAWDTGIEQFF. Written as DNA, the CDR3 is TGTGCCTGGGATACAGGGATTGAGCAGTTCTTC.

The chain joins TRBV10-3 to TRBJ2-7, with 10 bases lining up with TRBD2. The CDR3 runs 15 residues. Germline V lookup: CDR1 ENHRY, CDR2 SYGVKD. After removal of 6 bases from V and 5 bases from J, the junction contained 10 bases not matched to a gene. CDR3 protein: CAIRGLAEEPDEQYF. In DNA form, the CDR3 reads TGTGCCATCAGAGGACTAGCGGAAGAACCGGACGAGCAGTACTTC.

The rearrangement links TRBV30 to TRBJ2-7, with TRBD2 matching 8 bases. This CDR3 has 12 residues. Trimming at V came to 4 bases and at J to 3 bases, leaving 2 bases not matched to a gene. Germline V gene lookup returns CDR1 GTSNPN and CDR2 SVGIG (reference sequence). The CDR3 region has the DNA TGTGCCTGGATGCTAGCGGGCTACGAGCAGTACTTC. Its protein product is CAWMLAGYEQYF.

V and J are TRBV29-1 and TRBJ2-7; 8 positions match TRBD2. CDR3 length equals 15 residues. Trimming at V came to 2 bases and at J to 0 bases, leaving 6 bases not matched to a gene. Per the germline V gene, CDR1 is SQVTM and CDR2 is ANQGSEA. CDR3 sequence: CSVETERESSYEQYF. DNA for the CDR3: TGCAGCGTTGAAACCGAGCGGGAGAGCTCCTACGAGCAGTACTTC.

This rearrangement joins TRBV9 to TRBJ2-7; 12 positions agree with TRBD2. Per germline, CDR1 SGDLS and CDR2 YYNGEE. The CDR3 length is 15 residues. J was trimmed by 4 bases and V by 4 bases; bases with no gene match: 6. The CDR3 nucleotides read TGTGCCAGCAGCATGACTAGCGGGGGATATTACGAGCAGTACTTC. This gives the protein CASSMTSGGYYEQYF.

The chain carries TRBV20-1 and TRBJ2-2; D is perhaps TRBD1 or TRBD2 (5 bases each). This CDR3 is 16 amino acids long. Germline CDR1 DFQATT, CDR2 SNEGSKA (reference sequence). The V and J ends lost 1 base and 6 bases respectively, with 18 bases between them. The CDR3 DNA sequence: TGCAGTGCTAGAGCCCTCGGGGCGCCTAACGCCGGGGAGCTGTTTTTT. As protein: CSARALGAPNAGELFF.